Sequencing of this T cell receptor (beta chain) was carried out in a study of T cells in tuberculosis listed by TCRdb under 2018. As for the study more broadly: In the study, CD1B tetramers and high-throughput TCR immunosequencing were combined to characterize T cells specific for the mycobacterial lipid antigen glucose monomycolate (GMM). In a South African clinical cohort, IGRA-negative adolescents, IGRA-positive adolescents with latent tuberculosis and adults with active tuberculosis were compared, with 9 to 10 people in each group. Beyond this particular receptor, the publication reports: The smaller NN-distances in active tuberculosis patients were driven in part by shorter CDR3-alpha lengths, while the difference seen for TCR-beta was not statistically significant. A classifier using the diverse GMM-specific repertoire reached around 85% accuracy (AUROC about 0.91), compared with about 63% accuracy using GEM motif frequencies. Clinical samples were selected based on which cryopreserved specimens were available, and the active tuberculosis cases were adults whereas the controls were adolescents. Compared with IGRA-negative controls, TCR-alpha repertoires from active tuberculosis had smaller mean NN-distances to GMM-specific TCRs, which suggests clonal expansion of these TCRs.

Based on the germline V gene, the CDR1 and CDR2 sequences are MNHEY and SVGAGI. Spanning cysteine to phenylalanine, the CDR3 consists of 14 amino acids. Just the 42-base CDR3 DNA is kept, in frame starting at base 1. The V end gives up 5 bases and the J end 4 bases, leaving 4 bases in the junction not matched to a gene. At study entry, adolescents were screened for latent tuberculosis infection by tuberculin skin test and QuantiFERON-TB GOLD In-Tube IGRA. Unsorted cryopreserved PBMC were immunosequenced, covering on average approximately 96,000 T cells per clinical donor. Eleven high schools in the Worcester region of the Western Cape, South Africa, served as enrollment sites for adolescents aged 12 to 18 years. Ten M. tuberculosis-infected adolescents and some 10 uninfected adolescents were selected, with the two groups matched for age and sex. For the adolescents, PBMC were isolated by density centrifugation from freshly drawn heparinized blood and then cryopreserved.

TCR libraries were generated with the immunoSEQ multiplex PCR assay, using TCR-beta and/or TCR-alpha/delta assays for each sample. The amplified TCR libraries were sequenced using the Illumina high-throughput platform. Under the source paper's analysis protocol: Clustering and dimensionality reduction relied on pairwise TCRdist distances among GMM-specific receptors from T cells that were either sorted ex vivo or expanded in vitro. Each clinical repertoire was scored by mean NN-distance, the average TCRdist to the nearest 10% of tetramer-positive reference sequences. To compute GEM TCR motif frequency, the fraction of unique TCRs matching known GEM sequences by V/J usage and CDR3 length was calculated. Active tuberculosis was classified by linear discriminant analysis with leave-one-out cross-validation, implemented in scikit-learn. TCRdb took over this immuneACCESS table, retaining in-frame rearrangements with V and J assigned. Such tables are incomplete; in checked studies, under half of the missing clones stem from an unresolved V gene, and the remainder is unexplained. That table furnishes V, J and clone size, whereas the DNA furnished D and trimming. This sample holds fewer than 45,000 clones; about 96% were observed only once. The ten largest clones add up to 7% to 9% of the sample.

Worth noting for this clone: No cognate antigen has been identified for it. No much larger clonotype is one base removed from it; base qualities were not supplied.

The material sequenced was PBMCs. The chain links TRBV6-5 with TRBJ2-2, with 7 bases aligning to TRBD1. The source is a donor aged 10-29 years with latent tuberculosis or without tuberculosis infection. The DNA sequence is as follows: TGTGCCAGCAGTCAGACAGGGAGCACCGGGGAGCTGTTTTTT. Translation gives CASSQTGSTGELFF.